Here is one T cell receptor (beta chain) with its context. Measured with immunoSEQ multiplex PCR; TCRdb has only the in-frame clones, and not every one. Of roughly 68,000 clones in the sample, around 96% are singletons; the top ten hold roughly 0.1%. This entry belongs to a study of siplizumab effects on memory and regulatory T cells. The trim removed 3 bases at V and 2 bases at J, leaving 3 bases unmatched. CDR3 length: 14 residues. Germline V gene lookup returns CDR1 SGDLS and CDR2 YYNGEE. Material for sequencing was naive CD8+ T cells sorted from blood. The chain carries TRBV9 and TRBJ2-5; 8 bases are a match to TRBD1. The source is a human donor in good health. The DNA for the CDR3 is TGTGCCAGCAGCGCTAGACAGGGGCAAGAGACCCAGTACTTC. This gives the protein CASSARQGQETQYF.